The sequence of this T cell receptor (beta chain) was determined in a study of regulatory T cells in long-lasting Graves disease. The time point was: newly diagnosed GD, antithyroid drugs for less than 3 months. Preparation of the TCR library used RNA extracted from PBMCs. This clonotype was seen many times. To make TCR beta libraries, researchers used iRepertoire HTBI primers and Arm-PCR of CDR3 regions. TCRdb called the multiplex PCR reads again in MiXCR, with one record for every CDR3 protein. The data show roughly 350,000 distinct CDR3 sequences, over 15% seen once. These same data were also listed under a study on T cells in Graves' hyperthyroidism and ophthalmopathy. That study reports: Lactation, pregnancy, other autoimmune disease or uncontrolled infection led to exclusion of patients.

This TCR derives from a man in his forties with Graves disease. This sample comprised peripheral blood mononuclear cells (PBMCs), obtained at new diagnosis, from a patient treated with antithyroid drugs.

CDR3 DNA sequence: TGCGCCAGCAGCCGTTTAGGCGACAGACACACAGATACGCAGTATTTT. Protein product: CASSRLGDRHTDTQYF. This chain uses TRBV5-1 with TRBJ2-3; tentative D call: TRBD1 (5 bases). This CDR3 has 16 residues. Germline V lookup: CDR1 SGHRS, CDR2 YFSETQ. V was pared by 4 bases and J by 2 bases, with 17 bases between.